Below, 28 T cell receptor beta chains from the same sample are listed, as sequenced in a study of Ad26.COV2.S vaccination and SARS-CoV-2 variants. The repertoire was sequenced with immunoSEQ multiplex PCR; TCRdb's copy has only in-frame clones and lacks some. This table has around 350,000 clones, about 90% appearing once. The material was peripheral blood, obtained after recovery from COVID-19. These receptors came from a human donor who had recovered from COVID-19.

The chain has TRBV5-8 and TRBJ1-6; maybe TRBD1 (5 bases). The CDR3 covers 14 residues. Germline V lookup: CDR1 SGHTS, CDR2 YDEGEE. With 4 bases removed from V and 2 bases from J, the gap between germline ends came to 7 bases. The CDR3 DNA follows: TGTGCCAGCAGCCGGGGGACCTATAATTCACCCCTCCACTTT. This encodes CASSRGTYNSPLHF.

V is TRBV5-1 and J is TRBJ2-4; D may be TRBD2 (6 bases). Looked up from germline, CDR1 is SGHRS and CDR2 is YFSETQ. The CDR3 extends over 16 amino acids. V shed 1 base and J shed 1 base, with 12 bases lying between them. CDR3 nucleotides: TGCGCCAGCAGCTTGAAGGAGGGGATGGCCAAAAACATTCAGTACTTC. This codes for CASSLKEGMAKNIQYF.

The J gene is TRBJ2-4, the V gene TRBV29-1; maybe TRBD2 (6 bases). Per the germline V gene, CDR1 is SQVTM and CDR2 is ANQGSEA. V was cut by 6 bases and J by 0 bases, with 9 bases left in between. The CDR3 runs to 13 residues. The CDR3 protein is CSVAGRAKNIQYF. DNA for the CDR3: TGCAGCGTGGCCGGGAGAGCCAAAAACATTCAGTACTTC.

V gene TRBV18 combines with J gene TRBJ1-2, with 11 bases fitting TRBD1. V was pared by 3 bases and J by 4 bases, with 7 bases of the junction left unmatched. The germline CDR1 and CDR2 sequences are KGHSH and LQKENI. The CDR3 is 16 amino acids. CDR3 sequence: CASSPADRGLGYGYTF. The CDR3 DNA is TGTGCCAGCTCACCGGCGGACAGGGGGCTTGGCTATGGCTACACCTTC.

This chain joins TRBV9 and TRBJ2-7, with D possibly called TRBD1 or TRBD2 (5 bases each). With 0 bases removed from V and 6 bases from J, the gap between germline ends came to 16 bases. Per the germline V gene, CDR1 is SGDLS and CDR2 is YYNGEE. The CDR3 consists of 15 residues. The CDR3 bases are TGTGCCAGCAGCGTAGCAGGGTCCCTTGGGAGCGAGCAGTACTTC. Protein product: CASSVAGSLGSEQYF.

The rearrangement joins TRBV15 to TRBJ2-1, with D hard to call. Deletions cut 0 bases from V and 7 bases from J, with 16 bases between. Germline lookup yields CDR1 LNHNV and CDR2 YYDKDF (reference sequence). The CDR3 consists of 16 residues. The CDR3, as DNA: TGTGCCACCAGCAGAGATCGCGTCTACCCCTGGAATGAGCAGTTCTTC. Protein: CATSRDRVYPWNEQFF.

The chain links TRBV7-8 to TRBJ2-7; tentative D call: TRBD1 (6 bases). Trimming cost V 0 bases and J 2 bases, with 8 bases left between them. The CDR3 is 14 amino acids. Germline values: CDR1 SGHVS, CDR2 FQNEAQ. The DNA of the CDR3 is TGTGCCAGCAGCTTAGCCAGGGGACCCTACGAGCAGTACTTC. Protein: CASSLARGPYEQYF.

The chain employs TRBV5-6 and TRBJ2-1; D is unresolved. This CDR3 has 12 amino acids. V was shortened by 2 bases and J by 6 bases, with 6 bases between the two germline ends. CDR1 is SGHDT and CDR2 is YYEEEE in the germline V gene. CDR3 DNA sequence: TGTGCCAGCAGCTTTCAACCCAATGAGCAGTTCTTC. Amino acids: CASSFQPNEQFF.

This chain connects TRBV5-8 to TRBJ1-5, with 9 bases lining up with TRBD1. V was pared by 4 bases and J by 2 bases, with 4 bases of the junction left unmatched. The V gene's germline CDR1 is SGHTS and CDR2 YDEGEE. The CDR3 is 15 amino acids. The CDR3 here is CASSTGDRGNQPQHF. Written as DNA, the CDR3 is TGTGCCAGCAGCACGGGGGACAGGGGCAATCAGCCCCAGCATTTT.

A single count supports this clone. The gene calls are TRBV6-5 and TRBJ2-1; D ambiguous. The ends were cut back, 6 bases at V and 2 bases at J, with 8 bases in the middle. The CDR3 sequence is 13 residues long. Germline V gene lookup returns CDR1 MNHEY and CDR2 SVGAGI. As DNA, the CDR3 is TGTGCCAGCAGCCCAGAGACCTACAATGAGCAGTTCTTC. Its translation: CASSPETYNEQFF.

The chain combines TRBV6-1 with TRBJ1-5; D uncertain. The V gene's germline CDR1 is MNHNS and CDR2 SASEGT. This CDR3 contains 18 residues. V lost 2 bases, J lost 0 bases, and 17 bases lay in between. CDR3: CASSERAAAADSNQPQHF. The DNA of the CDR3 is TGTGCCAGCAGTGAAAGGGCCGCGGCAGCGGATAGCAATCAGCCCCAGCATTTT.

The rearrangement links TRBV7-9 to TRBJ2-2; 10 nucleotides line up with TRBD1. This CDR3 has 17 amino acids. V lost 3 bases and J lost 5; bases outside the gene matches: 9. Germline loops: CDR1 SEHNR, CDR2 FQNEAQ (reference sequence). The CDR3 protein is CASSLEWGQGRTGELFF. CDR3 sequence (DNA): TGTGCCAGCAGCTTGGAGTGGGGACAGGGGAGGACCGGGGAGCTGTTTTTT. The whole variable domain, remainder taken from reference TRBV7-9 and TRBJ2-2, is DTGVSQNPRHKITKRGQNVTFRCDPISEHNRLYWYRQTLGQGPEFLTYFQNEAQLEKSRLLSDRFSAERPKGSFSTLEIQRTEQGDSAMYLCASSLEWGQGRTGELFFGEGSRLTVL.

V gene TRBV29-1 combines with J gene TRBJ1-2; TRBD1 aligns across 9 bases. In germline, CDR1 is SQVTM, CDR2 ANQGSEA. This CDR3 is built from 12 residues. V lost 6 bases to trimming and J lost 4 bases; unmatched junction nucleotides: 3. In DNA form, the CDR3 reads TGCAGCGTACAGGGGGCGACCTATGGCTACACCTTC. As protein: CSVQGATYGYTF.

For this clone: The sample carries other DNA sequences with the same CDR3. The chain has TRBV5-4 and TRBJ2-7, with TRBD1 matching 11 bases. J was trimmed by 4 bases and V by 4 bases; bases with no gene match: 4. Germline V lookup: CDR1 SGHNT, CDR2 YYREEE (reference sequence). The CDR3 length is 14 residues. CDR3 region: CASSPGTGGYEQYF. CDR3 sequence (DNA): TGTGCCAGCAGCCCCGGGACAGGGGGTTACGAGCAGTACTTC.

This chain joins TRBV5-4 and TRBJ2-5; a weak D match, TRBD1 (6 bases). V lost 3 bases, J lost 3 bases, and 9 bases lay in between. Germline CDR1 SGHNT, CDR2 YYREEE (reference sequence). The CDR3 spans 13 residues. The CDR3 region is CASSSQGKETQYF. CDR3 DNA sequence: TGTGCCAGCAGCTCCCAGGGGAAAGAGACCCAGTACTTC.

This clone was recorded once. The J gene is TRBJ2-4, the V gene TRBV15; 7 bases align to TRBD1. CDR1 and CDR2 (germline): LNHNV, YYDKDF (reference sequence). This CDR3 has 15 residues. The ends lost 0 bases at V and 1 base at J; junction bases unmatched: 0. The CDR3 here is CATSREGQAKNIQYF. The CDR3 nucleotides are TGTGCCACCAGCAGAGAGGGACAGGCCAAAAACATTCAGTACTTC.

The chain couples TRBV6-5 to TRBJ2-3; 9 bases map to TRBD2. Germline CDR1 reads MNHEY; CDR2 reads SVGAGI. CDR3 size: 15 residues. The trim removed 7 bases at V and 2 bases at J, leaving 7 bases unmatched. The CDR3 sequence is CASKLLAGLTDTQYF. The CDR3 coding sequence is TGTGCCAGCAAATTACTAGCGGGCCTCACAGATACGCAGTATTTT.

The chain has TRBV7-9 and TRBJ1-3; D gene uncertain. This CDR3 spans 16 amino acids. Germline V gene sequence: CDR1 SEHNR, CDR2 FQNEAQ (reference sequence). V was trimmed by 5 bases and J by 6 bases, leaving 20 bases between them. CDR3 nucleotides: TGTGCCAGCAGCCCCCGGGGAGCGTTGAGAGAAAACACCATATATTTT. Translating it yields CASSPRGALRENTIYF.

This rearrangement joins TRBV23-1 to TRBJ2-7; 7 bases are shared with TRBD1. TRBV23-1 is an open reading frame whose function is uncertain. Trimming removed 6 bases from V and 2 bases from J; junction bases left unmatched: 10. This CDR3 is 15 amino acids long. CDR3 in amino acids: CASSPGTVEPYEQYF. The CDR3 DNA is TGCGCCAGCAGCCCTGGGACAGTGGAACCCTACGAGCAGTACTTC.

The table lists this clone with a count of one. The chain has TRBV9 and TRBJ2-7; the match to TRBD1 covers 12 bases. The germline gives CDR1 SGDLS, CDR2 YYNGEE. Trimming at V came to 4 bases and at J to 2 bases, leaving 4 bases not matched to a gene. The CDR3 consists of 15 residues. The CDR3 DNA is TGTGCCAGCAGCCTCGGGACAGGGGGCACCTACGAGCAGTACTTC. It encodes CASSLGTGGTYEQYF.

The CDR3 loop is CASRDRGQPQHF. The CDR3 nucleotides are TGTGCCAGTAGAGATCGGGGGCAGCCCCAGCATTTT. The genes are TRBV6-5 and TRBJ1-5; a possible D gene is TRBD1 (5 bases). The V gene lost 9 bases and the J gene lost 7 bases, with 13 bases spanning the gap. Germline CDR1 and CDR2: MNHEY and SVGAGI. The CDR3 spans 12 residues.

This chain links TRBV12-3 or TRBV12-4 with TRBJ1-2; D is unresolved. CDR3 size: 13 residues. V lost 7 bases and J lost 0, with 9 bases in between. The CDR3 reads CASNPGTNYGYTF. In nucleotides, the CDR3 is TGTGCCAGCAACCCGGGGACTAACTATGGCTACACCTTC.

This clone appeared once. The V gene is TRBV23-1, the J gene TRBJ2-7, with 11 bases lining up with TRBD1. TRBV23-1 carries the ORF label, with uncertain function. Trimming removed 3 bases from V and 1 base from J; junction bases left unmatched: 5. This CDR3 is 16 amino acids long. The CDR3 DNA follows: TGCGCCAGCAGTCAGGGACAGGGGGATTGGTCCTACGAGCAGTACTTC. Protein sequence: CASSQGQGDWSYEQYF.

The CDR3 coding sequence is TGTGCCAGCACCCCCCCCTGGACAAGCTACGAGCAGTACTTC. Its protein is CASTPPWTSYEQYF. The chain carries TRBV5-8 and TRBJ2-7; maybe TRBD1 (5 bases). Trimming stripped 6 bases from V and 3 bases from J, with 16 bases between. The length of the CDR3 is 14 residues. Germline CDR1 and CDR2: SGHTS and YDEGEE.

The sample holds one count of this clone. The chain has TRBV7-9 and TRBJ2-7; TRBD1 matches at 7 bases. Germline V gives CDR1 SEHNR, CDR2 FQNEAQ (reference sequence). V dropped 3 bases and J dropped 5; count of bases not matched to a gene: 10. The CDR3 length is 15 residues. In DNA, the CDR3 is TGTGCCAGCAGCTTTGACAGGGACCCCTTCGACGAGCAGTACTTC. It translates to CASSFDRDPFDEQYF.

In this sample, this clone turned up once. This sequence joins TRBV3-1 (or the pseudogene TRBV3-2) and TRBJ2-7; D may be TRBD2 (6 bases). The CDR3 runs to 17 residues. V was trimmed by 1 base and J by 0 bases, leaving 16 bases between them. Germline V lookup: CDR1 LGHDT, CDR2 YNNKEL (reference sequence). The CDR3 DNA is TGTGCCAGCAGCCAAGTTGCCGGGGTAGCGGACTCCTACGAGCAGTACTTC. This codes for CASSQVAGVADSYEQYF.

The genes are TRBV28 and TRBJ1-2, with 7 nucleotides matching TRBD1. The trim removed 3 bases at V and 1 base at J, leaving 8 bases unmatched. CDR1 and CDR2 (germline): MDHEN, SYDVKM. The CDR3 extends over 16 amino acids. The CDR3 DNA sequence: TGTGCCAGCAGTTTTGAGGGGGCAGGGGATAACTATGGCTACACCTTC. The encoded protein is CASSFEGAGDNYGYTF.

The V gene is TRBV11-2, the J gene TRBJ1-4, with D perhaps matching TRBD1 (5 bases). Trimming stripped 3 bases from V and 8 bases from J, with 13 bases between. There are 14 residues in the CDR3. The germline CDR1 and CDR2 sequences are SGHAT and FQNNGV. CDR3 DNA sequence: TGTGCCAGCAGCTTCGGGACCGTGGGGGAAAAACTGTTTTTT. Protein product: CASSFGTVGEKLFF.